This T cell receptor beta chain is drawn from a study of T cell responses to AZD1222 COVID-19 vaccine (dated by TCRdb to about 2021). For the wider study: A total of 230 to 250 trial participants underwent TCR sequencing, of whom about 210 received two doses of AZD1222 and about 25 received two doses of the MenACWY control vaccine. Trial participants were enrolled into age subgroups of 18-55, 56-69 and 70-plus years, which contained roughly 140, 27 and 60 TCR-sequenced participants, respectively.

V is pruned by 2 bases and J by 5 bases, leaving 7 bases of the junction without a gene match. The CDR3 starts with the cysteine, ends with the phenylalanine, and has 16 residues. Only the CDR3 DNA stays, 48 bases, in frame from base 1. Looking up the germline V gene (reference sequence) yields CDR1 MNHNY and CDR2 SVGAGI. The CDR3 regions of human TCRbeta chains were subjected to immunosequencing. The authors' analysis ran thus. TCRs in the repertoires were compared against a reference library of SARS-CoV-2-specific TCRs that had been generated with the MIRA antigen-specificity platform. Breadth meant the fraction of unique TCRs that were SARS-CoV-2-associated, whereas depth meant the fraction of total T cells that were SARS-CoV-2-associated. Using the MIRA data, each spike-specific TCR was assigned both to the spike region to which the TCR was reactive and to a CD4 or CD8 class. Log10-transformed breadth and depth values were compared by one-way ANOVA with Sidak's multiple comparisons tests. Here the immuneACCESS table is served through TCRdb, limited to in-frame sequences with V and J called. Missing clones are a known gap in these copies; in checked studies unresolved V genes cover under half, and the rest lacks a known reason. The DNA was the basis for D and trimming; V, J and clone size are from that table. The sample records approximately 90,000 clones, approximately 89% of which are singletons. The ten largest account for roughly 5% of the sample.

The sample's time point label is to be understood as: about 28 days (+/-7) after the second vaccine dose. AZD1222 recipients given second doses at about 4 weeks or at about 12 weeks were pooled, since spike-specific TCR depth and breadth were not found to differ between the two schedules. Vaccinee samples came from UK trials COV001 and COV002, including a single-blind randomized controlled phase 2/3 trial of AZD1222 (ChAdOx1 nCoV-19) in healthy adults. For TCRbeta chain sequencing, PBMC samples were collected from trial participants at day 0 and at day 28 after the second dose. Of note for this clone: No cognate antigen has been identified for it. No base quality information exists; no much larger clone differs at one position.

Paper-wide results and their limitations: The 56-69-year group was small, and its depth increase did not reach significance, likely because of low power. Because no day 14 peak-response samples were available, repertoires were characterized only after the peak T cell response. Conclusions about previously exposed vaccinees are limited because only five to seven AZD1222 recipients were SARS-CoV-2 seropositive at baseline. The vaccine-associated CD4 TCRs covered the entire spike protein, and the dominant responses fell in regions 160-218 and 743-854. Reportedly, close to half of the unique spike-specific TCRs recognized epitopes lying outside the regions that are mutated in the B.1.351 and B.1.1.7 variants. Participants were mostly white British, with more females than males. The authors suggested clonal diversity may have been underestimated. After two AZD1222 doses, both the breadth and the depth of spike-specific TCRs were significantly higher than at day 0 and than in MenACWY recipients.

This material consisted of peripheral blood, taken 28 days after the second AZD1222 dose. Recombination connected TRBV6-6 to TRBJ2-3, with 10 middle bases fitting TRBD2. The sequence derives from an adult who received the AZD1222 COVID-19 vaccine. The sequenced DNA: TGTGCCAGCAGTTACGGGCTAGCGGGGGATGAAGATACGCAGTATTTT. This sequence encodes CASSYGLAGDEDTQYF.